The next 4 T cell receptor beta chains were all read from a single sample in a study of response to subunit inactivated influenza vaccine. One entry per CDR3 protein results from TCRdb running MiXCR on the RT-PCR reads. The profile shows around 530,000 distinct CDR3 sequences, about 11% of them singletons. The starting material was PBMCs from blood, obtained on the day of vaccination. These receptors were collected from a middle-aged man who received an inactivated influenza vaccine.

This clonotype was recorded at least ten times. CDR3 region: CASSLGGENIQYF. The CDR3 DNA reads TGTGCCAGCAGCCTAGGGGGCGAAAACATTCAGTACTTC. The V gene is TRBV27, the J gene TRBJ2-4; 7 bases match TRBD1. The CDR3 is made up of 13 amino acids. V shed 6 bases and J 5 bases; nucleotides not matched to a gene: 4. Germline lookup yields CDR1 MNHEY and CDR2 SMNVEV (reference sequence).

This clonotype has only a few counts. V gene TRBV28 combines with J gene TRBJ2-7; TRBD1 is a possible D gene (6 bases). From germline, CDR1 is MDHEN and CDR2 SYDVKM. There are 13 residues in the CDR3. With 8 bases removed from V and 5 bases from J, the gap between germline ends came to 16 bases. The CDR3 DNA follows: TGTGCCAGCCAGGGACACGGATGGCACGAGCAGTACTTC. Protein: CASQGHGWHEQYF.

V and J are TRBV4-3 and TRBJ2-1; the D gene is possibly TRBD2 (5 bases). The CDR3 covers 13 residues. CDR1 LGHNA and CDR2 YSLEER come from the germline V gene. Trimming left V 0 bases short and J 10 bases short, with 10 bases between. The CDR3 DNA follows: TGCGCCAGCAGCCAAGAAGGCGGAGGCGAGCAGTTCTTC. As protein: CASSQEGGGEQFF.

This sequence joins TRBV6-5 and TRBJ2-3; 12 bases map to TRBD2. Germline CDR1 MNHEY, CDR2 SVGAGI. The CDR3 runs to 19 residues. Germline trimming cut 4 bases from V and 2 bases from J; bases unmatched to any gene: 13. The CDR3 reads CASSFKGLAGTSDTDTQYF. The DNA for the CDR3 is TGTGCCAGCAGTTTCAAAGGACTAGCGGGGACCTCTGACACAGATACGCAGTATTTT.